This T cell receptor (beta chain) was captured by sequencing in a study of T cell responses to AZD1222 COVID-19 vaccine. Assay used: immunoSEQ multiplex PCR; TCRdb lists only in-frame clones, some missing. The sample holds 250,000 or so clones, 80% to 95% seen once. The V end lost 3 bases, the J end lost 3 bases, and 14 bases lay between the germline ends. Germline V lookup: CDR1 KGHSH, CDR2 LQKENI. The CDR3 contains 15 residues. The sample in question was peripheral blood, obtained on day 0 of AZD1222 vaccination. The chain couples TRBV18 to TRBJ1-1, with a weak D call TRBD1 (5 bases). This receptor was obtained from an adult in good health. CDR3 loop: CASSPSAGWDTEAFF. The CDR3 DNA reads as TGTGCCAGCTCACCTTCGGCAGGGTGGGACACTGAAGCTTTCTTT.